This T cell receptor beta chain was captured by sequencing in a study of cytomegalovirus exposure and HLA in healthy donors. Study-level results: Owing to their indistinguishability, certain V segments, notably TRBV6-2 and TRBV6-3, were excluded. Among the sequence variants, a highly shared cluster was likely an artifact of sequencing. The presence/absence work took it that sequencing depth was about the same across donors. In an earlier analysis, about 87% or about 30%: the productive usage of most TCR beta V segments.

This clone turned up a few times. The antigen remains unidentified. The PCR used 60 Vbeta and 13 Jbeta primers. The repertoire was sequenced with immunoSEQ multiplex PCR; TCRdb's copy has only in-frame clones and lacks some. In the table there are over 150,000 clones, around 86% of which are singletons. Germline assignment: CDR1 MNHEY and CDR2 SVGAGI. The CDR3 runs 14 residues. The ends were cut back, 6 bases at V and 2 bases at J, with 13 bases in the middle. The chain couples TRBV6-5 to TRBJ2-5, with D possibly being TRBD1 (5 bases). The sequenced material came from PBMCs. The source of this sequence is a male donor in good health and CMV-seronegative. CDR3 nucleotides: TGTGCCAGCAGCGAAGGGGTAGAACAAGAGACCCAGTACTTC. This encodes CASSEGVEQETQYF.